Presented here are 8 T cell receptor beta chains from one specimen sequenced in a study of blood T cell repertoires in COVID-19. Sequencing was performed with immunoSEQ multiplex PCR; in TCRdb, only in-frame clones are kept and a portion is missing. There are about 72,000 clones in the sample; 82% occur only once, and around a sixth lies in the top ten. Sequences were obtained from peripheral blood. These receptors were collected from a human donor in a cohort sampled during active COVID-19.

The gene calls are TRBV10-3 and TRBJ1-3; TRBD1 matches 7 bases. The CDR3 contains 16 residues. V gave up 3 bases and J gave up 8 bases; unmatched junction bases: 13. CDR1 ENHRY and CDR2 SYGVKD come from the germline V gene. CDR3 nucleotide sequence: TGTGCCATCAGTGATCGATCGAGACAGGGTAGAGACACCATATATTTT. It yields the protein CAISDRSRQGRDTIYF.

CDR3 sequence reads: CASSPDSHPYEQYF. The CDR3 DNA reads TGTGCCAGCAGCCCTGACAGCCACCCTTACGAGCAGTACTTC. The chain is built from TRBV7-9 and TRBJ2-7, with a possible D match to TRBD1 (5 bases). The length of the CDR3 is 14 residues. In germline, CDR1 is SEHNR, CDR2 FQNEAQ (reference sequence). The V gene lost 5 bases and the J gene lost 4 bases, with 15 bases spanning the gap.

This clone was seen a few times. The rearrangement uses TRBV6-6 and TRBJ2-7; 10 nucleotides line up with TRBD1. CDR3 length: 16 residues. Germline trimming cut 6 bases from V and 3 bases from J; bases unmatched to any gene: 11. Germline V CDR1 and CDR2: MNHNY, SVGAGI (reference sequence). The CDR3 nucleotides are TGTGCCAGCAGCTCAAGGGGACAGGGGCGCCTCTACGAGCAGTACTTC. Translated, it gives CASSSRGQGRLYEQYF.

V usage is TRBV15 and J usage is TRBJ1-2; D unclear. V was trimmed by 0 bases and J by 1 base, leaving 3 bases between them. The CDR3 contains 13 residues. The V gene's germline CDR1 is LNHNV and CDR2 YYDKDF (reference sequence). The CDR3 DNA follows: TGTGCCACCAGCAGAGATATTAACTATGGCTACACCTTC. It is translated as CATSRDINYGYTF.

The gene calls are TRBV2 and TRBJ2-7, with 7 bases lining up with TRBD1. The CDR3 length is 14 residues. V lost 6 bases and J lost 3; bases outside the gene matches: 8. Germline assignment: CDR1 SNHLY and CDR2 FYNNEI. CDR3: CASSYAGTVYEQYF. CDR3 nucleotides: TGTGCCAGCAGCTACGCCGGGACAGTCTACGAGCAGTACTTC.

The genes are TRBV10-1 and TRBJ2-7, with 8 nucleotides matching TRBD1. The CDR3 loop spans 14 amino acids. Germline CDR1 reads WNHNN; CDR2 reads SYGVQD (reference sequence). J was trimmed by 1 base and V by 5 bases; bases with no gene match: 4. The CDR3 coding sequence is TGCGCCAGCAGTCCCGGACAGGGTTCCTACGAGCAGTACTTC. It yields the protein CASSPGQGSYEQYF.

The chain is built from TRBV20-1 and TRBJ1-2, with D perhaps TRBD1 (6 bases). CDR3 length: 11 residues. Germline V lookup: CDR1 DFQATT, CDR2 SNEGSKA (reference sequence). Trimming left V 6 bases short and J 8 bases short, with 13 bases between. This CDR3 is CSAVSGDGYTF. The DNA for the CDR3 is TGCAGTGCCGTATCAGGGGACGGCTACACCTTC.

Only a few counts were recorded for this clone. This chain uses TRBV24-1 with TRBJ2-7; D is undetermined. From germline, CDR1 is KGHDR and CDR2 SFDVKD. V lost 12 bases, J lost 0 bases, and 11 bases lay in between. This CDR3 comprises 12 residues. The CDR3 region has the DNA TGTGCCCCCCCAGTCAACTCCTACGAGCAGTACTTC. It encodes CAPPVNSYEQYF.